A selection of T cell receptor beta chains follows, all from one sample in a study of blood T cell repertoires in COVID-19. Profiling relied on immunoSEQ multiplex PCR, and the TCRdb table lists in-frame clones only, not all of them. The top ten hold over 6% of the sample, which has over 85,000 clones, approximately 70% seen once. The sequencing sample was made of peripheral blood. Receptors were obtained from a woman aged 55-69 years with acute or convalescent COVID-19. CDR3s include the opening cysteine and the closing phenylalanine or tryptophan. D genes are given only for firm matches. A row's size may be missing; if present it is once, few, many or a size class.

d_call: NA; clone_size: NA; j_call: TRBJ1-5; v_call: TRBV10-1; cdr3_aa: CASSGAGIGNQPQHF; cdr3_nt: TGCGCCAGCAGTGGGGCAGGGATCGGCAATCAGCCCCAGCATTTT
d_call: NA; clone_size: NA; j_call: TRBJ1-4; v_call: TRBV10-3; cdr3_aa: CAISDSQQATNEKLFF; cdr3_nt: TGTGCCATCAGTGACTCTCAACAGGCCACTAATGAAAAACTGTTTTTT
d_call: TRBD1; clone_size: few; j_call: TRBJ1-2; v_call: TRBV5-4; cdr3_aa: CASSYRQGRGYGYTF; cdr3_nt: TGTGCCAGCAGCTATCGACAGGGGCGGGGCTATGGCTACACCTTC
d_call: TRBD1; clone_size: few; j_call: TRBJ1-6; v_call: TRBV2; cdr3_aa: CASSVTGGNSPLHF; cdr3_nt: TGTGCCAGCAGTGTAACAGGGGGGAATTCACCCCTCCACTTT
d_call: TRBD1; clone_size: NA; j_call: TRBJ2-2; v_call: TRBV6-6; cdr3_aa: CASSYPGTGGPGELFF; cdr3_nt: TGTGCCAGCAGTTATCCCGGGACAGGGGGCCCCGGGGAGCTGTTTTTT
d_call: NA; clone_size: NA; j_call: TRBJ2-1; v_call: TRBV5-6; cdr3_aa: CASSLAGSSYNEQFF; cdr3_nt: TGTGCCAGCAGTCTTGCGGGGAGCTCCTACAATGAGCAGTTCTTC
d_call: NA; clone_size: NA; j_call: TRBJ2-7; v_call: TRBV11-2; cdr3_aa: CASSLDRIDGYEQYF; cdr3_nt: TGTGCCAGCAGCCTGGACAGAATAGACGGCTACGAGCAGTACTTC
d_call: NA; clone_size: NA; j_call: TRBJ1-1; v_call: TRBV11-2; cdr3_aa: CASSFRRDTEAFF; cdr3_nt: TGTGCCAGCAGCTTTCGCCGGGACACTGAAGCTTTCTTT
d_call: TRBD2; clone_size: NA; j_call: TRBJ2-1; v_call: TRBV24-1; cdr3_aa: CATSDPSGGSSYNEQFF; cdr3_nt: TGTGCCACCAGTGATCCTAGCGGGGGGAGCTCCTACAATGAGCAGTTCTTC
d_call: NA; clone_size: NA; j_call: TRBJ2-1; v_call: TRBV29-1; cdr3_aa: CSVEKQGHYNEQFF; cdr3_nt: TGCAGCGTTGAAAAACAGGGTCACTACAATGAGCAGTTCTTC
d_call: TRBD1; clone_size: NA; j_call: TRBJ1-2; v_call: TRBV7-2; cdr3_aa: CASSLGGGARYGYTF; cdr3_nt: TGTGCCAGCAGCTTAGGAGGGGGCGCTCGGTATGGCTACACCTTC
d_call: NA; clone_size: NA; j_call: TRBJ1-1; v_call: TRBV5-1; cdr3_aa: CASSPTAGAAGTEAFF; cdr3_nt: TGCGCCAGCAGCCCAACGGCGGGGGCGGCGGGCACTGAAGCTTTCTTT
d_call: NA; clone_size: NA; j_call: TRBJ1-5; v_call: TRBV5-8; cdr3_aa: CASSWIRHREDNQPQHF; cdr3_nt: TGTGCCAGCAGCTGGATTCGGCACCGGGAGGATAATCAGCCCCAGCATTTT
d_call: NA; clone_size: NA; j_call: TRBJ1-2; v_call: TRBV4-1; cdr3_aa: CASSRTRDSTHKTAGYTF; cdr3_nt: TGCGCCAGCAGCCGTACTCGGGATTCGACACACAAAACAGCTGGCTACACCTTC
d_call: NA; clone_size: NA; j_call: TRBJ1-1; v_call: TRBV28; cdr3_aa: CASSSHSRPMNTEAFF; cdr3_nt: TGTGCCAGCAGTTCGCACAGCCGACCTATGAACACTGAAGCTTTCTTT
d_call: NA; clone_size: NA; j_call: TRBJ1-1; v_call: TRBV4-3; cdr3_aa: CASSQLGGGTEAFF; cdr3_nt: TGCGCCAGCAGCCAGCTGGGAGGGGGCACTGAAGCTTTCTTT
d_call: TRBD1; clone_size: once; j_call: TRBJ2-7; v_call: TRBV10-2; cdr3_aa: CASSESIPFQGAYEQYF; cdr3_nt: TGCGCCAGCAGTGAGTCGATCCCCTTCCAGGGGGCCTACGAGCAGTACTTC
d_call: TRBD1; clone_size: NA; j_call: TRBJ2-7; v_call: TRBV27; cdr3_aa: CASSPMDRASSYEQYF; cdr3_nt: TGTGCCAGCAGTCCTATGGACAGGGCAAGCTCCTACGAGCAGTACTTC
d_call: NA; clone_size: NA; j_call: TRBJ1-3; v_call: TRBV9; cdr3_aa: CASSPGTSYSGNTIYF; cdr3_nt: TGTGCCAGCAGTCCCGGGACTAGCTACTCTGGAAACACCATATATTTT
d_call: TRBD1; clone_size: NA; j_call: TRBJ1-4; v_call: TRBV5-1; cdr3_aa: CASSRGQALEKLFF; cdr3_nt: TGCGCCAGCAGCCGGGGACAGGCTCTTGAAAAACTGTTTTTT
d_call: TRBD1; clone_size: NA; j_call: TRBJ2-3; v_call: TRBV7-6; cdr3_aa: CASSLEGGTGGSTDTQYF; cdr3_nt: TGTGCCAGCAGCTTAGAGGGGGGAACAGGGGGCTCCACAGATACGCAGTATTTT
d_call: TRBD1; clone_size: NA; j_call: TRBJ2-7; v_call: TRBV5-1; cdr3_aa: CASSFDRVSYEQYF; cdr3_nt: TGCGCCAGCAGCTTTGACAGGGTTTCCTACGAGCAGTACTTC
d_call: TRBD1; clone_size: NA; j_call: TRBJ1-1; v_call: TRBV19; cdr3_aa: CASKRFAGTGLNTEAFF; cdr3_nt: TGTGCCAGTAAGAGATTTGCCGGGACAGGGCTAAACACTGAAGCTTTCTTT
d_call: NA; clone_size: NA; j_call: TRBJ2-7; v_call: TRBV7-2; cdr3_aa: CASSLAREQYF; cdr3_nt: TGTGCCAGCAGCTTGGCGAGGGAGCAGTACTTC
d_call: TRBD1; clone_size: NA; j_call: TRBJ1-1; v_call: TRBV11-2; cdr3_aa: CASSLDQGARTEAFF; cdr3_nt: TGTGCCAGCAGCTTAGATCAGGGGGCCAGAACTGAAGCTTTCTTT
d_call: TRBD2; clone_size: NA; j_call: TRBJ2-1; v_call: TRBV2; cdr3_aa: CASSEVSLAAGEALNEQFF; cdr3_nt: TGTGCCAGCAGTGAAGTTAGTCTAGCGGCGGGGGAGGCGCTCAATGAGCAGTTCTTC
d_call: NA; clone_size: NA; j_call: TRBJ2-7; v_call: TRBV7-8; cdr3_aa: CASSLVRGPTYEQYF; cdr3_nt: TGTGCCAGCAGCTTAGTGCGGGGGCCAACCTACGAGCAGTACTTC
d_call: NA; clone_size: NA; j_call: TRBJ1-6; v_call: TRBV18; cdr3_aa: CASSPFNPESPLHF; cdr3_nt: TGTGCCAGCTCACCCTTTAACCCGGAGTCACCCCTCCACTTT
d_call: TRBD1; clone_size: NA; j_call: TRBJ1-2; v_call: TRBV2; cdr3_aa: CASRDGQGGRYTF; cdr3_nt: TGTGCCAGCAGAGACGGACAGGGTGGGCGCTACACCTTC
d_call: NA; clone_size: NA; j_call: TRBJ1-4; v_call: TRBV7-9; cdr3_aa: CASSRWSGTNEKLFF; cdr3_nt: TGTGCCAGCAGCCGGTGGTCCGGAACTAATGAAAAACTGTTTTTT
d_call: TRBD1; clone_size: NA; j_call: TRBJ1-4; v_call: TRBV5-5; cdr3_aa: CASSSPGQGYEKLFF; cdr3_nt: TGTGCCAGCAGCTCACCGGGACAGGGGTATGAAAAACTGTTTTTT
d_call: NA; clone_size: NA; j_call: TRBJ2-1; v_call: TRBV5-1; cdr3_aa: CASSLAPPNNEQFF; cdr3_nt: TGCGCCAGCAGCTTGGCCCCTCCTAACAATGAGCAGTTCTTC
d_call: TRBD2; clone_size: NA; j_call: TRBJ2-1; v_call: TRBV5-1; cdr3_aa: CASSSSGGSYNEQFF; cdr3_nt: TGCGCCAGCAGCTCTAGCGGGGGGTCCTACAATGAGCAGTTCTTC
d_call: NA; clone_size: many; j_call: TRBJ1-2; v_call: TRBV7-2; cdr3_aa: CASSLGSGSYYGYTF; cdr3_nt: TGTGCCAGCAGCTTAGGCTCAGGCTCGTACTATGGCTACACCTTC
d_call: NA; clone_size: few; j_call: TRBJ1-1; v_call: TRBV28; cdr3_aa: CASNLEGGLGTEAFF; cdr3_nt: TGTGCCAGTAATTTAGAGGGGGGGTTGGGCACTGAAGCTTTCTTT
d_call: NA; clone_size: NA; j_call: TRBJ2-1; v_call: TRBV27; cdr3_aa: CASSLGRSYNEQFF; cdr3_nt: TGTGCCAGCAGTTTAGGGCGCTCCTACAATGAGCAGTTCTTC
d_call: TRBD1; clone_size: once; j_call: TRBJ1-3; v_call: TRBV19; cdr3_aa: CASSPQRGQGGNTIYF; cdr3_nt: TGTGCCAGTAGTCCCCAGAGGGGGCAAGGTGGAAACACCATATATTTT
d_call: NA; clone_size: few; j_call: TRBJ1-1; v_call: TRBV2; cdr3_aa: CARGERRNTEAFF; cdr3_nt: TGTGCCAGAGGGGAACGGAGGAACACTGAAGCTTTCTTT
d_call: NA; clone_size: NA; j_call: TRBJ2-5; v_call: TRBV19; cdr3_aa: CASSIRREETQYF; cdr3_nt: TGTGCCAGTAGTATAAGGCGGGAAGAGACCCAGTACTTC
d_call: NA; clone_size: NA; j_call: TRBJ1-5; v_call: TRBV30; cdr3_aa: CAWSVQSNQPQHF; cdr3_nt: TGTGCCTGGAGTGTACAGTCCAATCAGCCCCAGCATTTT
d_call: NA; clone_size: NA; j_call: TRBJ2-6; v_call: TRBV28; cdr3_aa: CASSLHSGANVLTF; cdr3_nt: TGTGCCAGCAGTTTACACTCCGGGGCCAACGTCCTGACTTTC